This section outlines one TCR beta chain sequence together with its context. Its cognate antigen is unknown. Germline V gives CDR1 SEHNR, CDR2 FQNEAQ (reference sequence). The CDR3 totals 15 residues. Germline trimming cut 0 bases from V and 3 bases from J; bases unmatched to any gene: 1. The record originates from a study of cytomegalovirus exposure and HLA in healthy donors. The PCR contained 60 Vbeta and 13 Jbeta primers. The authors' processing: An analysis that came later counted tens of millions of unique TCR beta chains, about 10 million shared. Using immunoSEQ multiplex PCR, the repertoire was profiled, and TCRdb retains in-frame clones only, with some absent. That table is the source of V, J and clone size, and D and trimming were worked out from the DNA. This sample has 180,000 or so clones, with approximately 86% found just once. Whole-study findings and limits: The CMV antigen specificity of a few CMV-associated chains was confirmed through in vitro analysis. The study designated around 150 TCR beta chains cytomegalovirus-associated.

V is TRBV7-9 and J is TRBJ1-5, with 8 nucleotides matching TRBD1. Input material: PBMCs. The sequence came from a male donor in good health and CMV-seronegative. The chain's CDR3 is CASSLAGQDNQPQHF. The CDR3 bases are TGTGCCAGCAGCTTAGCGGGACAGGACAATCAGCCCCAGCATTTT.